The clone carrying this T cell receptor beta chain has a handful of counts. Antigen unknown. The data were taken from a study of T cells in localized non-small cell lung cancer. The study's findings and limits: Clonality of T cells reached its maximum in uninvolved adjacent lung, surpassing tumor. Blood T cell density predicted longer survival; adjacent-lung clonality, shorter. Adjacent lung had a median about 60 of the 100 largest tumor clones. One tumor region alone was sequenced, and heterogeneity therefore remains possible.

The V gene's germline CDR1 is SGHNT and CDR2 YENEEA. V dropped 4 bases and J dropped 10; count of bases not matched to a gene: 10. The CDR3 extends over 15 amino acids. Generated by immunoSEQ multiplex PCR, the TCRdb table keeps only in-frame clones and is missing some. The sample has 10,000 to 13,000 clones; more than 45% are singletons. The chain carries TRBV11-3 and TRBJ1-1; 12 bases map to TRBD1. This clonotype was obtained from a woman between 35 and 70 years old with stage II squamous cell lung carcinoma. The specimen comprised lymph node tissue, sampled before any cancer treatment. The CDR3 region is CASSYPGQGARGAFF. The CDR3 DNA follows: TGTGCCAGCAGCTATCCGGGACAGGGGGCCAGGGGAGCTTTCTTT.